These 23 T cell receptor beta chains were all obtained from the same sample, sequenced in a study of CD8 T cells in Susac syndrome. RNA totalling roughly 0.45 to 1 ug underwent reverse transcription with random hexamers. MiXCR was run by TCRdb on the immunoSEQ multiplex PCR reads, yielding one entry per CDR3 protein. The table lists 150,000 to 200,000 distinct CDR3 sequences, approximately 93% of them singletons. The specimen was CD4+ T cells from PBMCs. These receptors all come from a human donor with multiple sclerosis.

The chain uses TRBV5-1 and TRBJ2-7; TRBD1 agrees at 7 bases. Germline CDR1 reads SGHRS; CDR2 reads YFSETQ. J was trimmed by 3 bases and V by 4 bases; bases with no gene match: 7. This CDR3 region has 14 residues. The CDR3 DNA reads TGCGCCAGCAGCCCGGGACAGATAAACTACGAGCAGTACTTC. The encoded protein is CASSPGQINYEQYF.

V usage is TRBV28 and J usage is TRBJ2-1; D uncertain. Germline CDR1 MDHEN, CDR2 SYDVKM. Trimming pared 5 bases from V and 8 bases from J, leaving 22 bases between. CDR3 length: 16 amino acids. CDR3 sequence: CASSPLVQTDLHEQFF. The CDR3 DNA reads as TGTGCCAGCAGTCCCCTCGTCCAGACGGATCTCCATGAGCAGTTCTTC. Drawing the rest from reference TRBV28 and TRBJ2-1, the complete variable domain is DVKVTQSSRYLVKRTGEKVFLECVQDMDHENMFWYRQDPGLGLRLIYFSYDVKMKEKGDIPEGYSVSREKKERFSLILESASTNQTSMYLCASSPLVQTDLHEQFFGPGTRLTVL.

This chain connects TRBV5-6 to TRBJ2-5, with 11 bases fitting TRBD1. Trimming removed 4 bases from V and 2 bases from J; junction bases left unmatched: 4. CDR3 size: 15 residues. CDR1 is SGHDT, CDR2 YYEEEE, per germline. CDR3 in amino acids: CASSNRDRGQETQYF. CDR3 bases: TGTGCCAGCAGCAACCGGGACAGGGGGCAAGAGACCCAGTACTTC.

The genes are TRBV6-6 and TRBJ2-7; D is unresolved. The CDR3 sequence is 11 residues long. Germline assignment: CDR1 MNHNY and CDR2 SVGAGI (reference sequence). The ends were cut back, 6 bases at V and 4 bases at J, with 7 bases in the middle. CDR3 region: CASSGRYEQYF. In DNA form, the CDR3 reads TGTGCCAGCAGCGGACGTTACGAGCAGTACTTC.

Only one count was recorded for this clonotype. The CDR3 DNA follows: TGTGCCAGCCAATCTAGCGGGGGTTCCCAAGAGACCCAGTACTTC. Its translation is CASQSSGGSQETQYF. This rearrangement joins TRBV25-1 to TRBJ2-5, with 10 bases lining up with TRBD2. The V gene end was trimmed by 8 bases and the J gene end by 1 base; junction bases not matched to a gene: 7. The CDR3 extends over 15 amino acids. From germline, CDR1 is MGHDK and CDR2 SYGVNS. Full variable domain (missing parts from reference TRBV25-1 and TRBJ2-5): EADIYQTPRYLVIGTGKKITLECSQTMGHDKMYWYQQDPGMELHLIHYSYGVNSTEKGDLSSESTVSRIRTEHFPLTLESARPSHTSQYLCASQSSGGSQETQYFGPGTRLLVL.

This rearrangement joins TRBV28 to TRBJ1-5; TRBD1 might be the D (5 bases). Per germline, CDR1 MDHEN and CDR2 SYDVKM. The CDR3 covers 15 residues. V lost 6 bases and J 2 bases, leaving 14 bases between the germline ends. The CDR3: CASRPTGLGNQPQHF. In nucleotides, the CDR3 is TGTGCCAGCAGGCCAACAGGTCTGGGCAATCAGCCCCAGCATTTT.

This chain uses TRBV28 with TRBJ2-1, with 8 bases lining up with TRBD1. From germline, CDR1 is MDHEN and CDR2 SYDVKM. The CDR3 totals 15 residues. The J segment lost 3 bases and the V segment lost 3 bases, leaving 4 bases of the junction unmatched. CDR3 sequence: CASSFEDRVYNEQFF. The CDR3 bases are TGTGCCAGCAGTTTCGAGGACAGGGTCTACAATGAGCAGTTCTTC.

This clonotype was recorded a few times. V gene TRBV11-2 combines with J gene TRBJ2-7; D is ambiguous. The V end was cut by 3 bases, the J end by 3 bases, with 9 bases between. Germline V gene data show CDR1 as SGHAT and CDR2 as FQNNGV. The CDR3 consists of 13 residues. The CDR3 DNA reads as TGTGCCAGCAGCTTTATAGGAGTCTACGAGCAGTACTTC. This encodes CASSFIGVYEQYF. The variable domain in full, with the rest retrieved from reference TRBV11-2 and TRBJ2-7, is EAGVAQSPRYKIIEKRQSVAFWCNPISGHATLYWYQQILGQGPKLLIQFQNNGVVDDSQLPKDRFSAERLKGVDSTLKIQPAKLEDSAVYLCASSFIGVYEQYFGPGTRLTVT.

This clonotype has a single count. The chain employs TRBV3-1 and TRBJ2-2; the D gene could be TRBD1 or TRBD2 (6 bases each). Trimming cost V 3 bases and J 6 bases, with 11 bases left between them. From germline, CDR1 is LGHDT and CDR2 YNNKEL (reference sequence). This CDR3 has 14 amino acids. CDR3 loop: CASSHRRGAGELFF. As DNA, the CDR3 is TGTGCCAGCAGCCACCGAAGGGGGGCCGGGGAGCTGTTTTTT.

The chain's CDR3 is CASSPGGGSYNEQFF. CDR3 nucleotides: TGCGCCAGCAGCCCGGGGGGCGGCTCCTACAATGAGCAGTTCTTC. The V gene is TRBV5-1, the J gene TRBJ2-1; the D gene is possibly TRBD2 (7 bases). V lost 4 bases to trimming and J lost 0 bases, with 11 bases between them. Germline V gives CDR1 SGHRS, CDR2 YFSETQ. CDR3 length equals 15 residues.

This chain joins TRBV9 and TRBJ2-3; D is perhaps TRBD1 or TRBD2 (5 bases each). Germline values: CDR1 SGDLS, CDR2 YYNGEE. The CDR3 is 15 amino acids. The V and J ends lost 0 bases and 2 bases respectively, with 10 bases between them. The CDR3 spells CASSVAGTHTDTQYF. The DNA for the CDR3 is TGTGCCAGCAGCGTAGCTGGGACCCACACAGATACGCAGTATTTT.

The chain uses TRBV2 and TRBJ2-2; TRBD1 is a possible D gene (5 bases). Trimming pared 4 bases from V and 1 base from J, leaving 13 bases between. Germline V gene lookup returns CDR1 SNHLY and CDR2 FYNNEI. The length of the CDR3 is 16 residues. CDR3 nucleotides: TGTGCCAGCAGTGTATCAGGGCCACTGAACACCGGGGAGCTGTTTTTT. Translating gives CASSVSGPLNTGELFF.

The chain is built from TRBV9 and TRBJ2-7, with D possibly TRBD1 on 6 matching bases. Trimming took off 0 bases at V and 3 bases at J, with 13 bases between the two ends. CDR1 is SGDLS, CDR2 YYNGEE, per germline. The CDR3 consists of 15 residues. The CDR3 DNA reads TGTGCCAGCAGCGTAGCCCCTCAGGGGCTCTACGAGCAGTACTTC. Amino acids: CASSVAPQGLYEQYF.

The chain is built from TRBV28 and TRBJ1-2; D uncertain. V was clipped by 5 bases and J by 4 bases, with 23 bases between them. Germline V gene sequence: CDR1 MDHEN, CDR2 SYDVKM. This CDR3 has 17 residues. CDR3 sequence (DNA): TGTGCCAGCAGTCCTCCCCTCACAGTTACAATTGCCTATGGCTACACCTTC. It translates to CASSPPLTVTIAYGYTF.

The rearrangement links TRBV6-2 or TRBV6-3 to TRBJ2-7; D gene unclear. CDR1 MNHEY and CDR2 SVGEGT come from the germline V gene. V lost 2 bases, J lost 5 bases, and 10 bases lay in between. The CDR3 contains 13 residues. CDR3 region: CASSYEEGNEQYF. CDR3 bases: TGTGCCAGCAGTTACGAAGAAGGGAACGAGCAGTACTTC.

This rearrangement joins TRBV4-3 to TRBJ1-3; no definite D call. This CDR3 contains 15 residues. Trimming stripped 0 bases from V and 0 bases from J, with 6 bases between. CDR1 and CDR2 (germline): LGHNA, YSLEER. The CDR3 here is CASSQDSRSGNTIYF. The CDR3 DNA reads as TGCGCCAGCAGCCAAGATTCGCGCTCTGGAAACACCATATATTTT.

CDR3 amino acids: CASSVRDRQVRELFF. The CDR3 DNA reads as TGTGCCAGCAGCGTACGGGACAGACAAGTGAGGGAGCTGTTTTTT. The chain uses TRBV9 and TRBJ2-2; 7 bases fit TRBD1. This CDR3 has 15 amino acids. Looked up from germline, CDR1 is SGDLS and CDR2 is YYNGEE. The V and J ends lost 1 base and 9 bases, in that order; junction bases with no gene match: 9.

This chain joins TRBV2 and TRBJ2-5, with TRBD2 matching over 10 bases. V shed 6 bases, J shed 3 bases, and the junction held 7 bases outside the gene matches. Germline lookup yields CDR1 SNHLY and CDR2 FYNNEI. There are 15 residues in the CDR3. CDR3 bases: TGTGCCAGCAGGGGGACTAGCGCCGGGAAAGAGACCCAGTACTTC. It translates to CASRGTSAGKETQYF.

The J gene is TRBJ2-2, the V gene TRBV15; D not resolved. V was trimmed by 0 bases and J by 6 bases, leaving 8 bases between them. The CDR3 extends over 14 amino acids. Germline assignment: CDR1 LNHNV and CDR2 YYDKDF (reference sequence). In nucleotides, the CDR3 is TGTGCCACCAGCAGAGATAACCTCTCCGGGGAGCTGTTTTTT. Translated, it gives CATSRDNLSGELFF.

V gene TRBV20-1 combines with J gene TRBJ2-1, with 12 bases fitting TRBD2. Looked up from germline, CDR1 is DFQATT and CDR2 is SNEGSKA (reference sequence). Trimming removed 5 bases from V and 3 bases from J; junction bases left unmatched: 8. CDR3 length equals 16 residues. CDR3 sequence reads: CSASLGTSGYYNEQFF. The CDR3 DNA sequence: TGCAGTGCTTCCCTTGGGACTAGCGGGTACTACAATGAGCAGTTCTTC.

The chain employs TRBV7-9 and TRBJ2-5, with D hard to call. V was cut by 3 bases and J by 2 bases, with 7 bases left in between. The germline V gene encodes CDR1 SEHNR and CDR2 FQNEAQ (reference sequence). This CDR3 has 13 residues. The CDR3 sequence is CASSLIEQETQYF. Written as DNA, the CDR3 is TGTGCCAGCAGCTTGATCGAACAAGAGACCCAGTACTTC.

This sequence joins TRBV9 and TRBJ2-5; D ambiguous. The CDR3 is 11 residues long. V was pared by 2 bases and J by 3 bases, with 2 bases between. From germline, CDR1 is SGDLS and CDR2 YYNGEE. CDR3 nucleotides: TGTGCCAGCAGCGTTAAAGAGACCCAGTACTTC. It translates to CASSVKETQYF.

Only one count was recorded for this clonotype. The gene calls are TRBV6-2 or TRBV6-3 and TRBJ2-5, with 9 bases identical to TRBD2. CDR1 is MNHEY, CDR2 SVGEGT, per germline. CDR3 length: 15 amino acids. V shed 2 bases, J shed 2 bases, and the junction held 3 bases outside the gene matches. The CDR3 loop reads CASSYPTSGQETQYF. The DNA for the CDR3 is TGTGCCAGCAGTTACCCGACTAGCGGACAAGAGACCCAGTACTTC.